Each of the 29 T cell receptor beta chains below was sequenced from the same sample in a study of T cells in Graves' hyperthyroidism and ophthalmopathy. Amplified TCR beta CDR3 regions came from RNA transcripts. When the TCR CDR3 underwent first-round RT-PCR, the HTBI primer set was used. TCRdb reanalysed the multiplex PCR reads using MiXCR and keeps one entry per CDR3 protein. The table records 300,000 to 500,000 distinct CDR3 sequences, over 13% of them present only once. Sequenced input: blood. The origin of the receptors is a man aged 50-59 years with Graves' ophthalmopathy.

This clonotype was seen ten or more times. The genes are TRBV13 and TRBJ2-7, with 7 bases matching TRBD2. Losses at the gene ends were 8 bases for V and 0 bases for J; bases not matched to a gene: 7. CDR3 length: 14 amino acids. In germline, CDR1 is PRHDT, CDR2 FYEKMQ (reference sequence). As DNA, the CDR3 is TGTGCCAGCTCCTGGCGGGAGAGCTCCTACGAGCAGTACTTC. Its translation is CASSWRESSYEQYF.

V gene TRBV29-1 combines with J gene TRBJ1-5; D gene uncertain. V shed 5 bases and J shed 4 bases, with 9 bases lying between them. Germline lookup yields CDR1 SQVTM and CDR2 ANQGSEA. The CDR3 extends over 12 amino acids. CDR3 region: CSVKGGNQPQHF. The DNA of the CDR3 is TGCAGCGTTAAAGGCGGAAATCAGCCCCAGCATTTT.

This clonotype was seen ten or more times. This chain uses TRBV2 with TRBJ2-4, with a tentative D call TRBD1 (7 bases). The CDR3 is made up of 13 amino acids. Germline V gene data show CDR1 as SNHLY and CDR2 as FYNNEI. V was clipped by 11 bases and J by 7 bases, with 18 bases between them. The CDR3 loop is CAHKRETGNIQYF. The CDR3 DNA reads as TGTGCCCATAAACGGGAGACAGGGAACATTCAGTACTTC. The complete variable domain, with remaining parts taken from reference TRBV2 and TRBJ2-4, reads EPEVTQTPSHQVTQMGQEVILRCVPISNHLYFYWYRQILGQKVEFLVSFYNNEISEKSEIFDDQFSVERPDGSNFTLKIRSTKLEDSAMYFCAHKRETGNIQYFGAGTRLSVL.

The chain links TRBV7-3 to TRBJ2-2; possible D gene TRBD1, 6 bases. CDR1 SGHTA and CDR2 FQGTGA come from the germline V gene. The length of the CDR3 is 16 residues. Trimming stripped 2 bases from V and 1 base from J, with 11 bases between. CDR3 DNA: TGTGCCAGCAGCTTAGCAAGGACAGTGAACACCGGGGAGCTGTTTTTT. Its protein product is CASSLARTVNTGELFF.

In this sample, this clonotype turned up many times. This chain connects TRBV5-1 to TRBJ1-2; 11 bases map to TRBD1. Germline V gene lookup returns CDR1 SGHRS and CDR2 YFSETQ. The CDR3 is 17 residues long. V trimming: 4 bases; J trimming: 7 bases; junction bases outside the gene matches: 15. CDR3 in DNA: TGCGCCAGCAGCAGGGGACAGGGGGGCCAGCGGAATCCTGGCTACACCTTC. It codes for CASSRGQGGQRNPGYTF. Supplemented by reference TRBV5-1 and TRBJ1-2, the full variable domain reads KAGVTQTPRYLIKTRGQQVTLSCSPISGHRSVSWYQQTPGQGLQFLFEYFSETQRNKGNFPGRFSGRQFSNSRSEMNVSTLELGDSALYLCASSRGQGGQRNPGYTFGSGTRLTVV.

This clonotype occurred many times. This chain joins TRBV28 and TRBJ1-2; D unresolved. V was trimmed by 3 bases and J by 6 bases, leaving 11 bases between them. The length of the CDR3 is 13 residues. Germline-derived CDR1 and CDR2 are MDHEN and SYDVKM. The DNA of the CDR3 is TGTGCCAGCAGTTTTCCGAGCGGGAATGGCTACACCTTC. Translation: CASSFPSGNGYTF.

The chain employs TRBV19 and TRBJ2-1, with 8 bases aligning to TRBD2. The CDR3 runs to 18 residues. Trimming took 4 bases from V and 0 from J; bases not matched to a gene: 11. The germline CDR1 and CDR2 sequences are LNHDA and SQIVND (reference sequence). The CDR3 region is CASSTPHSGASSYNEQFF. The CDR3 DNA sequence: TGTGCCAGTAGTACCCCACATAGCGGGGCTAGCTCCTACAATGAGCAGTTCTTC.

CDR3 coding DNA: TGTGCCAGCAGTTACTTCGGACAGGGGGCTTCAAACACCGGGGAGCTGTTTTTT. It codes for CASSYFGQGASNTGELFF. The chain is built from TRBV6-5 and TRBJ2-2; 11 nucleotides match TRBD1. The CDR3 sequence is 18 residues long. Germline values: CDR1 MNHEY, CDR2 SVGAGI. The J segment lost 2 bases and the V segment lost 1 base, leaving 6 bases of the junction unmatched.

V is TRBV18 and J is TRBJ1-5; D remains ambiguous. The CDR3 length is 14 residues. V was shortened by 3 bases and J by 0 bases, with 6 bases between the two germline ends. CDR1 is KGHSH and CDR2 is LQKENI in the germline V gene. CDR3 sequence reads: CASSPQVSNQPQHF. The CDR3 DNA follows: TGTGCCAGCTCACCTCAGGTTAGCAATCAGCCCCAGCATTTT.

This clonotype was observed a handful of times. The V gene is TRBV19, the J gene TRBJ2-1; TRBD2 aligns across 11 bases. Looked up from germline, CDR1 is LNHDA and CDR2 is SQIVND (reference sequence). The CDR3 extends over 13 amino acids. Trimming removed 3 bases from V and 9 bases from J; junction bases left unmatched: 1. The CDR3 nucleotides read TGTGCCAGTAGTATGGGACTAGCGGTTGAGCAGTTCTTC. It yields the protein CASSMGLAVEQFF.

This clonotype was counted a few times. This chain joins TRBV29-1 and TRBJ2-2; 7 nucleotides agree with TRBD1. Germline V CDR1 and CDR2: SQVTM, ANQGSEA. The CDR3 contains 14 residues. V was clipped by 6 bases and J by 5 bases; unmatched bases: 9. CDR3 protein: CSVGTDGWTGELFF. The CDR3 DNA reads TGCAGCGTAGGGACAGACGGGTGGACCGGGGAGCTGTTTTTT.

V usage is TRBV12-3 or TRBV12-4 and J usage is TRBJ1-5, with 8 bases that match TRBD1. The CDR3 is made up of 13 amino acids. V trimming: 6 bases; J trimming: 9 bases; junction bases outside the gene matches: 7. The CDR3 is CASSRGQAGPQHF. In DNA, the CDR3 is TGTGCCAGCAGCCGGGGACAGGCGGGGCCCCAGCATTTT.

This clonotype was observed at least ten times. The rearrangement links TRBV30 to TRBJ2-3, with 11 bases lining up with TRBD2. V shed 0 bases and J 4 bases; nucleotides not matched to a gene: 6. The CDR3 extends over 16 amino acids. CDR1 is GTSNPN, CDR2 SVGIG, per germline (reference sequence). Here the CDR3 reads CAWSVQLAGVSDTQYF. In DNA, the CDR3 is TGTGCCTGGAGTGTCCAACTAGCGGGAGTGTCAGATACGCAGTATTTT.

This clonotype was seen at least ten times. J is TRBJ2-1 and V is TRBV20-1; 11 nucleotides match TRBD2. V lost 1 base, J lost 4 bases, and 6 bases stayed unmatched. CDR1 and CDR2 from the germline V gene are DFQATT and SNEGSKA (reference sequence). CDR3 length equals 16 residues. The CDR3 is CSARGLSGRGYNEQFF. CDR3 nucleotide sequence: TGCAGTGCTAGAGGTCTTAGCGGGAGGGGATACAATGAGCAGTTCTTC.

This clonotype was detected only a few times. The chain recombines TRBV11-2 with TRBJ2-1, with D unclear. CDR1 and CDR2 from the germline V gene are SGHAT and FQNNGV. The CDR3 is 12 amino acids. V gave up 2 bases and J gave up 8 bases, with 7 bases separating them. The CDR3 DNA is TGTGCCAGCAGCTTAAACGGCGATGAGCAGTTCTTC. It codes for CASSLNGDEQFF.

There are a few counts of this clonotype. This chain joins TRBV7-9 and TRBJ1-3; the match to TRBD1 covers 7 bases. Germline CDR1 and CDR2: SEHNR and FQNEAQ (reference sequence). The CDR3 sequence is 15 residues long. J was trimmed by 1 base and V by 4 bases; bases with no gene match: 4. The CDR3 DNA is TGTGCCAGCAGCTCCGACAGGGTGTCTGGAAACACCATATATTTT. Translating gives CASSSDRVSGNTIYF.

This clonotype was detected many times. V and J are TRBV3-1 and TRBJ1-2, with TRBD1 matching over 7 bases. The ends lost 6 bases at V and 7 bases at J; junction bases unmatched: 2. The CDR3 is 11 residues long. The germline CDR1 and CDR2 sequences are LGHDT and YNNKEL (reference sequence). This CDR3 is CASRTGLGYTF. DNA for the CDR3: TGTGCCAGCAGGACAGGGCTTGGCTACACCTTC. The full variable domain, with the rest looked up from reference TRBV3-1 and TRBJ1-2, is DTAVSQTPKYLVTQMGNDKSIKCEQNLGHDTMYWYKQDSKKFLKIMFSYNNKELIINETVPNRFSPKSPDKAHLNLHINSLELGDSAVYFCASRTGLGYTFGSGTRLTVV.

With respect to this clonotype: An end of the junction does not agree with germline; a read error may underlie this. V usage is TRBV28 and J usage is TRBJ1-1; possible D gene TRBD1, 5 bases. Germline CDR1 MDHEN, CDR2 SYDVKM. The CDR3 runs 14 residues. CDR3 sequence (DNA): TGTGCCAGCAGGCTAGACAGAATGAACACTAAAGCTTTCTTT. Translating gives CASRLDRMNTKAFF.

Worth noting for this clonotype: A read error may explain this, as a much larger clone is one base away. The chain carries TRBV7-2 and TRBJ2-1, with TRBD2 matching over 10 bases. Germline assignment: CDR1 SGHTA and CDR2 FQGNSA. The CDR3 has 15 amino acids. With V trimmed by 5 bases and J by 10 bases, 11 bases remained unmatched. The CDR3 region is CASSESSGSFAEQFF. The DNA of the CDR3 is TGTGCCAGCAGCGAATCTAGCGGGAGTTTCGCCGAGCAGTTCTTC. The whole variable domain, filled in from reference TRBV7-2 and TRBJ2-1, reads GAGVSQSPSNKVTEKGKDVELRCDPISGHTALYWYRQSLGQGLEFLIYFQGNSAPDKSGLPSDRFSAERTGGSVSTLTIQRTQQEDSAVYLCASSESSGSFAEQFFGPGTRLTVL.

This clonotype was seen more than once but under ten times. The V call is TRBV7-9, the J call TRBJ1-6; tentatively, D is TRBD1 (5 bases). CDR3 length: 12 residues. Trimming cost V 1 base and J 12 bases, with 7 bases left between them. Per germline, CDR1 SEHNR and CDR2 FQNEAQ (reference sequence). CDR3 bases: TGTGCCAGCAGCTTAGAGAGGGGACCCCTCCACTTT. Translation: CASSLERGPLHF.

This clonotype was observed at least ten times. This chain connects TRBV11-2 to TRBJ2-1; TRBD2 might be the D (7 bases). Germline CDR1 is SGHAT and CDR2 is FQNNGV. Trimming took 3 bases from V and 6 from J, leaving 12 bases between them. CDR3 length: 14 amino acids. The CDR3 is CASSLGGLGNEQFF. The CDR3 bases are TGTGCCAGCAGCTTGGGGGGGCTAGGCAATGAGCAGTTCTTC. Supplemented by reference TRBV11-2 and TRBJ2-1, the full variable domain reads EAGVAQSPRYKIIEKRQSVAFWCNPISGHATLYWYQQILGQGPKLLIQFQNNGVVDDSQLPKDRFSAERLKGVDSTLKIQPAKLEDSAVYLCASSLGGLGNEQFFGPGTRLTVL.

Worth noting for this clonotype: A single base separates this from a much larger clone, so it may be a read error. The gene calls are TRBV7-9 and TRBJ2-1; perhaps TRBD2 as D (6 bases). The germline V gene has CDR1 SEHNR and CDR2 FQNEAQ (reference sequence). V lost 5 bases and J 7 bases, leaving 18 bases between the germline ends. The CDR3 extends over 15 amino acids. This CDR3 is CASSPWGRAGNEQFF. The CDR3 DNA reads as TGTGCCAGCAGCCCGTGGGGCAGGGCGGGAAATGAGCAGTTCTTC.

This clonotype was detected many times. Written as DNA, the CDR3 is TGTGCCAGCAGCCAAACCAGTGTCACAGATACGCAGTATTTT. Translation gives CASSQTSVTDTQYF. The J gene is TRBJ2-3, the V gene TRBV3-1; D remains ambiguous. Per the germline V gene, CDR1 is LGHDT and CDR2 is YNNKEL (reference sequence). The CDR3 length is 14 residues. Trimming cost V 2 bases and J 2 bases, with 8 bases left between them.

The chain uses TRBV7-2 and TRBJ1-1; possibly TRBD1 for D (5 bases). The CDR3 has 15 residues. Trimming shortened V by 5 bases and J by 0 bases, and 13 bases separated the two germline ends. Germline assignment: CDR1 SGHTA and CDR2 FQGNSA. The CDR3, as DNA: TGTGCCAGCAGCAAAGGGGCGGGAATGAACACTGAAGCTTTCTTT. It codes for CASSKGAGMNTEAFF.

The chain joins TRBV6-1 to TRBJ1-3, with D hard to call. V lost 6 bases and J 0 bases, leaving 12 bases between the germline ends. The CDR3 loop spans 15 amino acids. CDR1 and CDR2 (germline): MNHNS, SASEGT. The CDR3 sequence is CASRTWSDSGNTIYF. The CDR3 DNA is TGTGCCAGCAGAACGTGGAGTGACTCTGGAAACACCATATATTTT.

The chain combines TRBV20-1 with TRBJ1-4; D is perhaps TRBD1 (5 bases). The CDR3 length is 16 residues. Germline V CDR1 and CDR2: DFQATT, SNEGSKA (reference sequence). The V end lost 0 bases, the J end lost 5 bases, and 16 bases lay between the germline ends. The CDR3 nucleotides are TGCAGTGCTAGAGATTCCCGGGGGGGAACGAATGAAAAACTGTTTTTT. This gives the protein CSARDSRGGTNEKLFF.

This clonotype was recorded at least ten times. V and J are TRBV30 and TRBJ2-5; TRBD2 matches 13 bases. Germline-derived CDR1 and CDR2 are GTSNPN and SVGIG (reference sequence). J was trimmed by 1 base and V by 5 bases; bases with no gene match: 4. The CDR3 consists of 15 residues. CDR3 in amino acids: CAWALAGGGQETQYF. CDR3 bases: TGTGCCTGGGCACTAGCGGGAGGGGGCCAAGAGACCCAGTACTTC.

This clonotype was detected only a few times. The CDR3 DNA follows: TGTGCCACCCAGCGGGAGAACACAGATACGCAGTATTTT. Protein: CATQRENTDTQYF. V and J are TRBV15 and TRBJ2-3; 8 bases agree with TRBD2. CDR1 is LNHNV and CDR2 is YYDKDF in the germline V gene (reference sequence). CDR3 size: 13 residues. V was pared by 8 bases and J by 2 bases, with 3 bases of the junction left unmatched.

The table lists this clonotype with many counts. The CDR3 coding sequence is TGCGCCAGCAGCTTTTTCTCAATGAACACTGAAGCTTTCTTT. Its translation is CASSFFSMNTEAFF. V is TRBV5-1 and J is TRBJ1-1; no clear D gene. Germline V lookup: CDR1 SGHRS, CDR2 YFSETQ. This CDR3 spans 14 amino acids. Trimming stripped 2 bases from V and 0 bases from J, with 8 bases between.